These 11 T cell receptor beta chains came from one sample sequenced in a study of blood T cell repertoires in COVID-19. Method: immunoSEQ multiplex PCR; TCRdb's copy keeps in-frame clones and lacks some. Among some 150,000 clones, approximately 80% were seen once, and the ten largest hold about 7%. The sample comprised peripheral blood. Receptors originate from a woman aged 50 to 60 in a cohort sampled during active or convalescent COVID-19.

The V gene is TRBV10-2, the J gene TRBJ2-7; 8 positions agree with TRBD1. The junction had 7 bases not matched to a gene; V was cut back by 4 bases and J by 2 bases. Germline CDR1 is WSHSY and CDR2 is SAAADI. CDR3 length: 15 amino acids. The CDR3 DNA reads TGCGCCAGCAGTGGGTGGGTGACAGGGGCCTACGAGCAGTACTTC. Amino acids: CASSGWVTGAYEQYF.

V and J are TRBV13 and TRBJ2-7; TRBD1 aligns across 12 bases. V gave up 3 bases and J gave up 4 bases; unmatched junction bases: 4. The CDR3 runs to 15 residues. CDR1 is PRHDT and CDR2 is FYEKMQ in the germline V gene (reference sequence). The CDR3 region is CASSFRDRGPYEQYF. CDR3 in DNA: TGTGCCAGCAGCTTTAGGGACAGGGGGCCATACGAGCAGTACTTC.

The chain uses TRBV6-2 or TRBV6-3 and TRBJ2-3, with 12 nucleotides matching TRBD2. Germline V gene data show CDR1 as MNHEY and CDR2 as SVGEGT. V trimming: 5 bases; J trimming: 1 base; junction bases outside the gene matches: 13. The length of the CDR3 is 19 residues. The CDR3: CASSPHLAGGIIGTDTQYF. The DNA of the CDR3 is TGTGCCAGCAGTCCCCACCTAGCGGGGGGGATAATAGGCACAGATACGCAGTATTTT.

About this clone itself: Other DNA sequences from this sample encode an identical CDR3 as well. This chain links TRBV2 with TRBJ1-1; TRBD1 might be the D (6 bases). The CDR3 loop spans 13 amino acids. Germline V CDR1 and CDR2: SNHLY, FYNNEI. The V gene lost 8 bases and the J gene lost 1 base, with 11 bases spanning the gap. The CDR3 region is CASRGQPNTEAFF. As DNA, the CDR3 is TGTGCCAGCCGCGGACAGCCGAACACTGAAGCTTTCTTT. Supplemented by reference TRBV2 and TRBJ1-1, the full variable domain reads EPEVTQTPSHQVTQMGQEVILRCVPISNHLYFYWYRQILGQKVEFLVSFYNNEISEKSEIFDDQFSVERPDGSNFTLKIRSTKLEDSAMYFCASRGQPNTEAFFGQGTRLTVV.

This clone was picked up one time. The rearrangement joins TRBV4-1 to TRBJ1-5, with 8 bases fitting TRBD1. The germline gives CDR1 MGHRA, CDR2 YSYEKL. There are 16 residues in the CDR3. The junction had 9 bases not matched to a gene; V was cut back by 1 base and J by 7 bases. CDR3 nucleotide sequence: TGCGCCAGCAGCCAAGCCCCAGGGGGCTTAGAACAGCCCCAGCATTTT. Translated, it gives CASSQAPGGLEQPQHF.

This clone was observed a single time. The chain carries TRBV23-1 and TRBJ2-7; D is unresolved. TRBV23-1 falls under the ORF class, with uncertain function. Deletions cut 3 bases from V and 0 bases from J, with 6 bases between. This CDR3 has 13 amino acids. Here the CDR3 reads CASSQPGSYEQYF. The CDR3 coding sequence is TGCGCCAGCAGTCAGCCGGGCTCCTACGAGCAGTACTTC.

The V and J genes are TRBV15 and TRBJ2-1, with D possibly matching TRBD2 (6 bases). The germline gives CDR1 LNHNV, CDR2 YYDKDF (reference sequence). The CDR3 runs to 16 residues. Trimming cost V 1 base and J 1 base, with 11 bases left between them. The CDR3 is CATSRVAGLSYNEQFF. The CDR3 bases are TGTGCCACCAGCAGAGTTGCGGGGCTTTCCTACAATGAGCAGTTCTTC. The complete variable domain, with remaining parts taken from reference TRBV15 and TRBJ2-1, reads DAMVIQNPRYQVTQFGKPVTLSCSQTLNHNVMYWYQQKSSQAPKLLFHYYDKDFNNEADTPDNFQSRRPNTSFCFLDIRSPGLGDTAMYLCATSRVAGLSYNEQFFGPGTRLTVL.

The rearrangement joins TRBV27 to TRBJ2-7; 9 bases agree with TRBD1. The trim removed 3 bases at V and 2 bases at J, leaving 2 bases unmatched. This CDR3 region has 14 residues. Germline V gene data show CDR1 as MNHEY and CDR2 as SMNVEV (reference sequence). The CDR3 coding sequence is TGTGCCAGCAGTTTTGGACAGGGGCCCTACGAGCAGTACTTC. This translates into CASSFGQGPYEQYF.

The chain recombines TRBV18 with TRBJ1-5; perhaps TRBD1 as D (6 bases). There are 15 residues in the CDR3. Per germline, CDR1 KGHSH and CDR2 LQKENI. V gave up 2 bases and J gave up 4 bases, with 12 bases separating them. Here the CDR3 reads CASSPFRDKNQPQHF. In DNA form, the CDR3 reads TGTGCCAGCTCACCATTCCGGGACAAAAATCAGCCCCAGCATTTT.

V gene TRBV19 combines with J gene TRBJ1-1, with 9 bases fitting TRBD1. Germline V gene data show CDR1 as LNHDA and CDR2 as SQIVND (reference sequence). V shed 7 bases and J 4 bases; nucleotides not matched to a gene: 7. The CDR3 length is 14 residues. CDR3 nucleotides: TGTGCCAGTACTTGGACAGGGGCCGCCACTGAAGCTTTCTTT. The encoded protein is CASTWTGAATEAFF.

The chain employs TRBV13 and TRBJ2-7; 11 bases are shared with TRBD1. J gave up 7 bases and V 4 bases, and 9 bases lay outside the gene matches. In germline, CDR1 is PRHDT, CDR2 FYEKMQ (reference sequence). The CDR3 length is 15 residues. Here the CDR3 DNA reads TGTGCCAGCAGCTCAGTGGACAGGGGGCTTGGTGAGCAGTACTTC. Its protein product is CASSSVDRGLGEQYF.